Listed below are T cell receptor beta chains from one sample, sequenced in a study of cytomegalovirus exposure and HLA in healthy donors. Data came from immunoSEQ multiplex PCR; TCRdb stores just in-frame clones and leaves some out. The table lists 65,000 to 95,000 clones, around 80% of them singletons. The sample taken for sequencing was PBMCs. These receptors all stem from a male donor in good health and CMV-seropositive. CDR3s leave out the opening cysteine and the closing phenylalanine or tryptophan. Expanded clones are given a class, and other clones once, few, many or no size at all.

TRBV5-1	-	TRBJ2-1	ASSLVAPNEQF
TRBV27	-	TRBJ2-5	ASSLYYQETQY
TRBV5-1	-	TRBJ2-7	ASSSTGTGSYEQY
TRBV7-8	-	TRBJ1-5	ASSLGQTKNQPQH
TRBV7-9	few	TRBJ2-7	ASSLGGGPYEQY
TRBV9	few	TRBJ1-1	ASSLTLDRAQAF
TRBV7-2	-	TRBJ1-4	ASSRGTGDEKLF
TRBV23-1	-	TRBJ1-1	ASARGVNTEAF
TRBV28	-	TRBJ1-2	ASSLVSQGWGYT
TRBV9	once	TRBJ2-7	ASSVGVSGSHEQY
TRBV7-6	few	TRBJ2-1	ASSFWLDSDNEQF
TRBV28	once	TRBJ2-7	ASSSGGPGRYEQY
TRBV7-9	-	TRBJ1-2	ASSLGGAGYGYT
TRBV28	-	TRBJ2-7	ASKRTGSYEQY
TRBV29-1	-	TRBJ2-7	SVYVYQDSYEQY
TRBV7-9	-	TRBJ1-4	ASSRGQGVGNEKLF
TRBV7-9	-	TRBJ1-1	ASSTRTGKNTEAF
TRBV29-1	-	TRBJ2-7	SGFDRASYEQY
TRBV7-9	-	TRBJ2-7	ASSSVQGAKNEQY
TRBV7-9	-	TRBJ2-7	ASSLAQGASYEQY
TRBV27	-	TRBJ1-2	ASSSSGRLYGYT
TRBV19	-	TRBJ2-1	ASSITSGIGEQF
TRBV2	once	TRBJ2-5	ASRLAGMRETQY
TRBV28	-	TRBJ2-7	ASSSPQGVTYEQY
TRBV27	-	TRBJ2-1	ASSQTTSGRAQGQF
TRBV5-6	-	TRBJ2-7	ASSLEYGRAYEQY
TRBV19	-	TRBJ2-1	ASSATRDEQF
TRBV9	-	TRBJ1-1	ASSRTTGGGTEAF